The 16 T cell receptor beta chains in this list originate from one sample, sequenced in a study of T-cell reconstitution after alpha-beta-depleted transplantation in children. Unique molecular identifiers were incorporated into the prepared TCRbeta library. TCRdb reanalysed the PCR reads using MiXCR and keeps one entry per CDR3 protein. Of around 450,000 distinct CDR3 sequences listed, 8% to 11% are singletons. The sample here was PBMCs, taken before TCRalphabeta/CD19-depleted stem cell transplant. The receptors shown here come from a child aged 2-15 years with inherited bone marrow failure, due to receive a stem cell transplant.

The V call is TRBV6-7, the J call TRBJ2-5; TRBD1 might be the D (5 bases). TRBV6-7 falls under the ORF class, with uncertain function. The CDR3 spans 13 residues. Trimming stripped 6 bases from V and 1 base from J, with 9 bases between. The CDR3 is CASRTVSQETQYF. The CDR3 coding sequence is TGTGCCAGCAGGACAGTCAGCCAAGAGACCCAGTACTTC.

At least ten counts were recorded for this clonotype. V gene TRBV19 combines with J gene TRBJ2-1, with D perhaps matching TRBD1 or TRBD2 (5 bases each). In germline, CDR1 is LNHDA, CDR2 SQIVND (reference sequence). V shed 6 bases and J shed 3 bases, with 12 bases lying between them. CDR3 length equals 14 residues. For the CDR3, the DNA is TGTGCCAGTAGCTTCGGGGCAGGCTACAATGAGCAGTTCTTC. It encodes CASSFGAGYNEQFF.

As regards this clonotype: A much more abundant neighbour one base away suggests this may be a read error. The gene calls are TRBV20-1 and TRBJ2-7; no definite D call. Trimming took off 5 bases at V and 0 bases at J, with 14 bases between the two ends. Germline values: CDR1 DFQATT, CDR2 SNEGSKA (reference sequence). The CDR3 has 14 residues. The CDR3 spells CSASLTRTSYEQYF. The DNA for the CDR3 is TGCAGTGCTTCTCTCACCCGGACCTCCTACGAGCAGTACTTC.

The table lists this clonotype with many counts. The rearrangement uses TRBV5-1 and TRBJ1-4, with 11 bases fitting TRBD1. Germline loops: CDR1 SGHRS, CDR2 YFSETQ. V lost 4 bases to trimming and J lost 6 bases; unmatched junction nucleotides: 2. The CDR3 contains 14 residues. The CDR3 coding sequence is TGCGCCAGCAGCCAGGACAGGGGGCATGAAAAACTGTTTTTT. It codes for CASSQDRGHEKLFF.

This clonotype occurred a few times. The chain recombines TRBV30 with TRBJ2-7; weak D call: TRBD1 (5 bases). Germline V gene sequence: CDR1 GTSNPN, CDR2 SVGIG (reference sequence). The CDR3 runs to 13 residues. Trimming shortened V by 2 bases and J by 3 bases, and 11 bases separated the two germline ends. The CDR3 region is CAWSSQGFYEQYF. CDR3 coding DNA: TGTGCCTGGAGTAGCCAGGGTTTCTACGAGCAGTACTTC.

The chain combines TRBV7-9 with TRBJ2-3; D unresolved. Trimming removed 1 base from V and 10 bases from J, with 9 bases in between. Germline V gene lookup returns CDR1 SEHNR and CDR2 FQNEAQ (reference sequence). CDR3 size: 12 residues. The CDR3 region is CASSLEANAQYF. CDR3 DNA: TGTGCCAGCAGCTTAGAGGCTAACGCGCAGTATTTT.

This clonotype occurred a few times. This chain joins TRBV12-3 or TRBV12-4 and TRBJ2-1, with D perhaps being TRBD1 or TRBD2 (6 bases each). Trimming took 6 bases from V and 5 from J, leaving 17 bases between them. The CDR3 runs to 15 residues. The chain's CDR3 is CASSPGARGHNEQFF. The DNA of the CDR3 is TGTGCCAGCAGCCCGGGGGCCCGGGGGCACAATGAGCAGTTCTTC.

This clonotype was observed at least ten times. The chain uses TRBV7-9 and TRBJ2-3, with D perhaps TRBD2 (5 bases). CDR3 length: 14 residues. Per germline, CDR1 SEHNR and CDR2 FQNEAQ (reference sequence). Trimming removed 3 bases from V and 7 bases from J, with 14 bases in between. The DNA for the CDR3 is TGTGCCAGCAGCTTGACCTCCTCTAGCAATACGCAGTATTTT. This sequence encodes CASSLTSSSNTQYF.

This clonotype was seen repeatedly, ten times or more. This sequence joins TRBV4-2 and TRBJ1-1, with no clear D. Trimming stripped 0 bases from V and 6 bases from J, with 14 bases between. CDR1 and CDR2 from the germline V gene are LGHNA and YNFKEQ. The CDR3 loop spans 15 amino acids. CDR3 coding DNA: TGTGCCAGCAGCCAAGAGTCAAGCGGTGTCTCTGAAGCTTTCTTT. It translates to CASSQESSGVSEAFF.

This clonotype was seen many times. The chain links TRBV20-1 to TRBJ1-6, with TRBD1 matching over 7 bases. CDR1 and CDR2 from the germline V gene are DFQATT and SNEGSKA (reference sequence). This CDR3 has 16 amino acids. V trimming: 4 bases; J trimming: 0 bases; junction bases outside the gene matches: 6. In DNA form, the CDR3 reads TGCAGTGCTATTCTGGGACAGTCCTCCTATAATTCACCCCTCCACTTT. Its translation is CSAILGQSSYNSPLHF.

This clonotype occurred many times. The chain employs TRBV5-1 and TRBJ2-1; D gene unclear. The CDR3 is 13 amino acids. Germline V gene sequence: CDR1 SGHRS, CDR2 YFSETQ. Trimming took off 1 base at V and 4 bases at J, with 6 bases between the two ends. The CDR3 DNA sequence: TGCGCCAGCAGCTTGATGGGTTACAATGAGCAGTTCTTC. It codes for CASSLMGYNEQFF.

This clonotype was observed at least ten times. V usage is TRBV12-3 or TRBV12-4 and J usage is TRBJ2-2, with D tentatively TRBD1 or TRBD2 (5 bases each). This CDR3 contains 11 residues. The V end was cut by 8 bases, the J end by 6 bases, with 7 bases between. The CDR3 sequence is CASGGPGELFF. The DNA of the CDR3 is TGTGCCAGCGGGGGACCCGGGGAGCTGTTTTTT.

This chain uses TRBV4-3 with TRBJ2-1; TRBD2 matches at 9 bases. The length of the CDR3 is 15 residues. V lost 4 bases and J lost 6; bases outside the gene matches: 7. Germline-derived CDR1 and CDR2 are LGHNA and YSLEER. In DNA, the CDR3 is TGCGCCAGCAGCCTAGGACTAGCGCACTCCAATGAGCAGTTCTTC. Amino acid sequence: CASSLGLAHSNEQFF.

The genes are TRBV29-1 and TRBJ2-7; D is ambiguous. CDR3 length: 13 amino acids. Germline lookup yields CDR1 SQVTM and CDR2 ANQGSEA. Trimming cost V 0 bases and J 1 base, with 7 bases left between them. The CDR3 spells CSVEDLESYEQYF. The DNA of the CDR3 is TGCAGCGTTGAAGATCTAGAATCCTACGAGCAGTACTTC.

This clonotype was counted many times. This chain links TRBV27 with TRBJ1-5; possibly TRBD1 for D (5 bases). The CDR3 totals 15 residues. The ends were cut back, 1 base at V and 5 bases at J, with 12 bases in the middle. Germline-derived CDR1 and CDR2 are MNHEY and SMNVEV (reference sequence). The CDR3 loop is CASSLWGVNDQPQHF. The CDR3 bases are TGTGCCAGCAGTTTATGGGGGGTCAATGATCAGCCCCAGCATTTT.

The genes are TRBV28 and TRBJ2-2; D possibly corresponds to TRBD2 (5 bases). V lost 3 bases, J lost 7 bases, and 12 bases lay in between. Looked up from germline, CDR1 is MDHEN and CDR2 is SYDVKM. The CDR3 length is 14 residues. CDR3 loop: CASSFQGRGGELFF. Written as DNA, the CDR3 is TGTGCCAGCAGTTTTCAAGGACGGGGCGGGGAGCTGTTTTTT.